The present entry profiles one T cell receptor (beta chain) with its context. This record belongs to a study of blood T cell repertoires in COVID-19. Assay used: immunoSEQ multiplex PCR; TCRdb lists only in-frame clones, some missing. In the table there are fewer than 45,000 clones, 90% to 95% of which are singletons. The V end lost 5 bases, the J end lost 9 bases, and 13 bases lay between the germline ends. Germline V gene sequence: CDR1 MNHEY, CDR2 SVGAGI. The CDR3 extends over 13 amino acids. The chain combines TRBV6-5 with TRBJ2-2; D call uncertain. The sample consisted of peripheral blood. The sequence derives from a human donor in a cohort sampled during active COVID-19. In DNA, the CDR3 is TGTGCCAGCAGTAAGACCGGAGCCTGGGAGCTGTTTTTT. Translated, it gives CASSKTGAWELFF.